This TCR beta chain derives from a study of blood T cell repertoires in COVID-19. Study-level background: Nucleic acid was either cDNA or gDNA, and it came from T cells, B-cell-depleted T cells, or PBMCs.

The CDR3 length is 12 residues. The V gene end was trimmed by 9 bases and the J gene end by 7 bases; junction bases not matched to a gene: 6. Germline loops: CDR1 SGHNT, CDR2 YYREEE (reference sequence). In the authors' methods: Counts of nucleated cells, estimated from reference gene primer amplification, were obtained. Method: immunoSEQ multiplex PCR; TCRdb's copy keeps in-frame clones and lacks some. V and J calls and clone size come straight from that table; D and trimming were deduced from the DNA. The sample lists around 120,000 clones, approximately 88% occurring once. The chain combines TRBV5-4 with TRBJ2-2; 7 bases fit TRBD1. The source of this sequence is a man aged 50 or older with acute or convalescent COVID-19. The sequenced sample was peripheral blood. CDR3 amino acids: CAIRTGVGELFF. The CDR3 DNA sequence: TGTGCCATTAGAACAGGGGTCGGGGAGCTGTTTTTT. Full variable domain (missing parts from reference TRBV5-4 and TRBJ2-2): ETGVTQSPTHLIKTRGQQVTLRCSSQSGHNTVSWYQQALGQGPQFIFQYYREEENGRGNFPPRFSGLQFPNYSSELNVNALELDDSALYLCAIRTGVGELFFGEGSRLTVL.